This T cell receptor (beta chain) was observed in a study of early T cells in non-severe SARS-CoV-2 infection. Across the whole study: Unsorted whole blood bulk RNA was sequenced, with unpaired chains. General study points: VDJdb matching favored anti-spike CD8 responses, missing private and CD4 specificities.

Concerning this clonotype itself: The antigen remains unidentified.

The CDR3 sequence is 12 residues long. The ends were cut back, 4 bases at V and 1 base at J, with 4 bases in the middle. CDR1 is MNHEY, CDR2 SVGAGI, per germline. In the library, individual cDNA molecules carried attached unique molecular identifiers. TCRdb analysed the 5' RACE reads with MiXCR anew, one entry per CDR3 protein. The sample has about 48,000 distinct CDR3 sequences; 13% are singletons. The TCR comes from an adult who was a healthcare worker with PCR-confirmed SARS-CoV-2 infection or an uninfected control (not recorded which). The sequenced material came from whole blood. The chain is built from TRBV6-5 and TRBJ1-1; D uncertain. This CDR3 is CASSSGNTEAFF. CDR3 in DNA: TGTGCCAGCAGTTCGGGGAACACTGAAGCTTTCTTT.